This TCR beta chain was sequenced during a study of chemoradiotherapy in HPV16-positive cancers. Study-level information: Functional T-cell assays on two HPV16-positive patients' cells defined candidate HPV-specific clones and common TCR motifs. Findings and limits, study-wide: HPV-responsive T-cell expansion during chemoradiotherapy was linked to improved recurrence-free survival in HPV16-positive patients.

TCRdb keeps only in-frame clones here, not all; method: immunoSEQ multiplex PCR. The data contain 20,000 to 25,000 clones, roughly 86% of them singletons. Repertoires were sampled repeatedly during chemoradiotherapy. This CDR3 has 12 amino acids. Germline-derived CDR1 and CDR2 are SNHLY and FYNNEI. Trimming shortened V by 4 bases and J by 3 bases, and 7 bases separated the two germline ends. Details on this clone: Its antigen is not known.

The clonotype originates from a human donor with HPV-associated anogenital cancer. V usage is TRBV2 and J usage is TRBJ2-7; D is ambiguous. The sample here was blood, taken from a patient who underwent chemoradiotherapy. CDR3 nucleotides: TGTGCCAGCAGTGTGGTACTCTACGAGCAGTACTTC. Protein product: CASSVVLYEQYF.